These 28 T cell receptor beta chains were all obtained from the same sample, sequenced in a study of OX40 agonist ivuxolimab in advanced cancers. The repertoire was sequenced with immunoSEQ multiplex PCR; TCRdb's copy has only in-frame clones and lacks some. The repertoire holds 80,000 to 85,000 clones, with just over 85% as singletons. This material consisted of CD4+ or CD8+ T cells sorted from blood, taken in a trial of the OX40 agonist ivuxolimab. The origin of the receptors is an adult with an advanced solid tumor such as melanoma, head and neck, liver or kidney cancer.

V usage is TRBV7-2 and J usage is TRBJ2-3, with a tentative D call TRBD2 (6 bases). V lost 0 bases and J 8 bases, leaving 12 bases between the germline ends. The CDR3 spans 14 residues. Germline lookup yields CDR1 SGHTA and CDR2 FQGNSA. The CDR3 DNA is TGTGCCAGCAGCTTAGCGGGGGGTGGTGGTACGCAGTATTTT. It specifies CASSLAGGGGTQYF.

The table lists this clone with a few counts. The V and J genes are TRBV11-2 and TRBJ2-5, with D hard to call. The J call may be faulty, since TRBJ2-7 better matches the DNA end. The CDR3 totals 11 residues. CDR1 is SGHAT, CDR2 FQNNGV, per germline. Here the CDR3 reads CASSLPYEQYF. As DNA, the CDR3 is TGTGCCAGCAGCTTACCCTACGAGCAGTACTTC.

V is TRBV30 and J is TRBJ1-2, with D maybe TRBD1 (6 bases). Germline values: CDR1 GTSNPN, CDR2 SVGIG (reference sequence). The V end lost 3 bases, the J end lost 7 bases, and 12 bases lay between the germline ends. This CDR3 is 12 amino acids long. The CDR3, as DNA: TGTGCCTGGAGGGGACCGGGGGCTGGCTACACCTTC. This sequence encodes CAWRGPGAGYTF.

The rearrangement uses TRBV21-1 and TRBJ2-7; the table's D gene call, TRBD2, was not cross checked with the DNA. TRBV21-1 is tagged as a pseudogene. The CDR3 consists of 17 residues. The CDR3 here is CASPQGLAANKRWKRHF. The CDR3 region has the DNA TGTGCCAGCCCGCAGGGACTAGCGGCAAACAAGAGGTGGAAAAGACACTTC.

The CDR3 sequence: CASIRTVTNTEAFF. The DNA for the CDR3 is TGTGCCAGCATTCGGACAGTGACGAACACTGAAGCTTTCTTT. V usage is TRBV6-5 and J usage is TRBJ1-1; a possible D gene is TRBD1 (6 bases). This CDR3 has 14 residues. Trimming removed 7 bases at V and 1 base at J, with 13 bases between. Looked up from germline, CDR1 is MNHEY and CDR2 is SVGAGI.

The gene calls are TRBV6-1 and TRBJ1-5; D may be TRBD1 (6 bases). There are 14 residues in the CDR3. The germline V and J ends were trimmed by 2 bases and 7 bases, with 12 bases remaining between them. Germline CDR1 is MNHNS and CDR2 is SASEGT. In DNA form, the CDR3 reads TGTGCCAGCAGTGAATGGGACAACGGGCAGCCCCAGCATTTT. Its translation: CASSEWDNGQPQHF.

The CDR3 loop is CASSSRTPVGSPLHF. DNA of the CDR3: TGCGCCAGCAGCAGCCGGACGCCTGTCGGTTCACCCCTCCACTTT. V is TRBV5-1 and J is TRBJ1-6, with D hard to call. Germline V gene data show CDR1 as SGHRS and CDR2 as YFSETQ. This CDR3 is built from 15 residues. V was shortened by 4 bases and J by 9 bases, with 17 bases between the two germline ends.

The chain has TRBV18 and TRBJ2-1; 12 nucleotides match TRBD2. The CDR3 sequence is 15 residues long. From germline, CDR1 is KGHSH and CDR2 LQKENI. Trimming took 4 bases from V and 4 from J; bases not matched to a gene: 2. This chain's CDR3 is CASSLTSGGYNEQFF. The CDR3 nucleotides are TGTGCCAGCTCACTTACTAGCGGGGGGTACAATGAGCAGTTCTTC.

The gene calls are TRBV7-2 and TRBJ2-7; D remains unclear. Trimming left V 1 base short and J 4 bases short, with 8 bases between. The CDR3 has 13 amino acids. Germline V gene lookup returns CDR1 SGHTA and CDR2 FQGNSA. In nucleotides, the CDR3 is TGTGCCAGCAGCTTAGAGATAAAATACGAGCAGTACTTC. Protein: CASSLEIKYEQYF.

This clone appeared a single time. The V and J genes are TRBV10-3 and TRBJ1-1, with D perhaps matching TRBD1 (6 bases). The germline gives CDR1 ENHRY, CDR2 SYGVKD. The CDR3 spans 13 residues. V gave up 4 bases and J gave up 2 bases, with 8 bases separating them. CDR3 sequence (DNA): TGTGCCATCAGTGGACAGGCAAACACTGAAGCTTTCTTT. Residues: CAISGQANTEAFF.

The gene calls are TRBV11-2 and TRBJ2-3, with 9 bases that match TRBD2. The CDR3 has 15 residues. Germline loops: CDR1 SGHAT, CDR2 FQNNGV. The J segment lost 6 bases and the V segment lost 2 bases, leaving 6 bases of the junction unmatched. Written as DNA, the CDR3 is TGTGCCAGCAGCTTACTGGGCGGGGGGGTTGATACGCAGTATTTT. This gives the protein CASSLLGGGVDTQYF.

The gene calls are TRBV5-1 and TRBJ1-1; D uncertain. With 9 bases removed from V and 1 base from J, the gap between germline ends came to 13 bases. The CDR3 consists of 13 residues. Germline-derived CDR1 and CDR2 are SGHRS and YFSETQ. Here the CDR3 reads CATKAGGNTEAFF. Written as DNA, the CDR3 is TGCGCCACTAAAGCCGGTGGGAACACTGAAGCTTTCTTT.

This chain links TRBV6-5 with TRBJ2-3; D is ambiguous. V was shortened by 0 bases and J by 7 bases, with 8 bases between the two germline ends. CDR1 MNHEY and CDR2 SVGAGI come from the germline V gene. The CDR3 has 13 residues. The CDR3 DNA reads as TGTGCCAGCAGTTACTCGGGTGGATATACGCAGTATTTT. Amino acid sequence: CASSYSGGYTQYF.

V gene TRBV9 combines with J gene TRBJ2-7; 8 nucleotides line up with TRBD1. The CDR3 is 13 residues long. Germline values: CDR1 SGDLS, CDR2 YYNGEE. V lost 10 bases to trimming and J lost 4 bases; unmatched junction nucleotides: 10. CDR3 DNA: TGTGCCTCTTCTGGGGGACAGGTTTACGAGCAGTACTTC. This codes for CASSGGQVYEQYF.

This clone was observed once. The chain joins TRBV30 to TRBJ2-5; D gene ambiguous. The CDR3 runs 16 residues. V lost 1 base and J lost 1, with 16 bases in between. CDR1 GTSNPN and CDR2 SVGIG come from the germline V gene (reference sequence). The CDR3 sequence: CAWSARRRSSQETQYF. CDR3 coding DNA: TGTGCCTGGAGTGCCAGGCGACGGAGTAGCCAAGAGACCCAGTACTTC. Full variable domain (remainder filled in from reference TRBV30 and TRBJ2-5): SQTIHQWPATLVQPVGSPLSLECTVEGTSNPNLYWYRQAAGRGLQLLFYSVGIGQISSEVPQNLSASRPQDRQFILSSKKLLLSDSGFYLCAWSARRRSSQETQYFGPGTRLLVL.

The chain has TRBV14 and TRBJ2-7; D may match TRBD1 or TRBD2 (5 bases each). V dropped 4 bases and J dropped 3 bases, with 10 bases sitting between them. CDR3 length: 13 amino acids. From germline, CDR1 is SGHDN and CDR2 FVKESK. CDR3 coding DNA: TGTGCCAGCAGCCTACCGGGACGCTACGAGCAGTACTTC. Protein: CASSLPGRYEQYF.

The rearrangement links TRBV7-9 to TRBJ1-3, with D perhaps TRBD1 (6 bases). Trimming took off 7 bases at V and 0 bases at J, with 22 bases between the two ends. The CDR3 spans 18 residues. Per germline, CDR1 SEHNR and CDR2 FQNEAQ (reference sequence). CDR3 nucleotides: TGTGCCAGCACCTCTTCGGGCTGGGGACACTCCTCTGGAAACACCATATATTTT. Translated, it gives CASTSSGWGHSSGNTIYF.

The chain uses TRBV4-2 and TRBJ2-7, with 9 bases identical to TRBD2. CDR3 length: 16 amino acids. V lost 3 bases and J lost 1; bases outside the gene matches: 7. Germline CDR1 LGHNA, CDR2 YNFKEQ. CDR3 DNA: TGTGCCAGCAGCCAGGTTAGAGCGGGAGGATCCTACGAGCAGTACTTC. It encodes CASSQVRAGGSYEQYF.

This chain links TRBV19 with TRBJ1-1; D gene ambiguous. Germline V gene data show CDR1 as LNHDA and CDR2 as SQIVND (reference sequence). The CDR3 is made up of 13 amino acids. V was pared by 11 bases and J by 0 bases, with 13 bases between. CDR3 bases: TGTGCCTCGGCAGCCATAATGAACACTGAAGCTTTCTTT. It yields the protein CASAAIMNTEAFF.

The rearrangement links TRBV15 to TRBJ2-1, with 7 bases matching TRBD1. V lost 1 base, J lost 0 bases, and 3 bases stayed unmatched. Germline V gene sequence: CDR1 LNHNV, CDR2 YYDKDF (reference sequence). The CDR3 runs 16 residues. The CDR3 loop is CATSRVQGSSYNEQFF. DNA for the CDR3: TGTGCCACCAGCAGAGTACAGGGGAGCTCCTACAATGAGCAGTTCTTC.

This clone was detected only a few times. The chain carries TRBV15 and TRBJ2-1, with D unresolved. Trimming took 0 bases from V and 0 from J, leaving 6 bases between them. There are 15 residues in the CDR3. Germline V gene lookup returns CDR1 LNHNV and CDR2 YYDKDF (reference sequence). The CDR3 nucleotides are TGTGCCACCAGCAGAGAAGACTCCTCCTACAATGAGCAGTTCTTC. Its translation: CATSREDSSYNEQFF. The whole variable domain, remainder taken from reference TRBV15 and TRBJ2-1, is DAMVIQNPRYQVTQFGKPVTLSCSQTLNHNVMYWYQQKSSQAPKLLFHYYDKDFNNEADTPDNFQSRRPNTSFCFLDIRSPGLGDTAMYLCATSREDSSYNEQFFGPGTRLTVL.

This chain joins TRBV4-2 and TRBJ2-1; the match to TRBD2 covers 9 bases. V shed 4 bases, J shed 5 bases, and the junction held 9 bases outside the gene matches. There are 16 residues in the CDR3. In germline, CDR1 is LGHNA, CDR2 YNFKEQ. The CDR3 region is CASSRGGLAGDNEQFF. The CDR3 DNA reads TGTGCCAGCAGCCGCGGGGGGTTAGCGGGAGACAATGAGCAGTTCTTC.

The V and J genes are TRBV6-1 and TRBJ2-3; a possible D gene is TRBD2 (5 bases). Trimming took off 3 bases at V and 0 bases at J, with 13 bases between the two ends. Germline V gene sequence: CDR1 MNHNS, CDR2 SASEGT. The CDR3 has 16 residues. The DNA of the CDR3 is TGTGCCAGCAGTGAGAAGGTGAGCGGCAGCACAGATACGCAGTATTTT. It specifies CASSEKVSGSTDTQYF.

The gene calls are TRBV27 and TRBJ2-1; 7 positions match TRBD1. CDR1 MNHEY and CDR2 SMNVEV come from the germline V gene (reference sequence). Trimming cost V 6 bases and J 4 bases; bases outside gene matches: 9. This CDR3 spans 15 amino acids. CDR3: CASSLERTGYNEQFF. The CDR3 DNA reads as TGTGCCAGCAGCCTGGAAAGGACAGGATACAATGAGCAGTTCTTC.

This clone has just one count. Other DNA sequences in this specimen translate into the identical CDR3. This sequence joins TRBV4-2 and TRBJ1-1, with D perhaps matching TRBD1 (5 bases). CDR1 LGHNA and CDR2 YNFKEQ come from the germline V gene. V dropped 3 bases and J dropped 7 bases, with 15 bases sitting between them. The CDR3 runs to 14 residues. CDR3 sequence reads: CASSQAGGRDEAFF. CDR3 bases: TGTGCCAGCAGCCAGGCGGGCGGCAGGGATGAAGCTTTCTTT.

This chain uses TRBV10-3 with TRBJ2-1; 7 nucleotides line up with TRBD1. V dropped 3 bases and J dropped 7; count of bases not matched to a gene: 6. The CDR3 consists of 14 residues. Germline CDR1 ENHRY, CDR2 SYGVKD. The CDR3: CAISDVNRGNEQFF. The CDR3 DNA follows: TGTGCCATCAGTGATGTAAACAGGGGAAATGAGCAGTTCTTC.

V gene TRBV10-3 combines with J gene TRBJ1-6, with no clear D. Trimming stripped 8 bases from V and 0 bases from J, with 8 bases between. The V gene's germline CDR1 is ENHRY and CDR2 SYGVKD. The CDR3 has 14 amino acids. The CDR3 is CAIRGFSYNSPLHF. DNA of the CDR3: TGTGCCATCCGAGGGTTCTCCTATAATTCACCCCTCCACTTT.

V and J are TRBV7-3 and TRBJ1-1; D may be TRBD1 (6 bases). This CDR3 has 14 amino acids. Germline lookup yields CDR1 SGHTA and CDR2 FQGTGA. Trimming cost V 5 bases and J 0 bases, with 10 bases left between them. This CDR3 is CASSPGQMNTEAFF. The CDR3 DNA is TGTGCCAGCAGCCCCGGACAGATGAACACTGAAGCTTTCTTT.